The next 28 T cell receptor beta chains were all read from a single sample in a study of shared clonotypes between healthy human individuals. Measured with immunoSEQ multiplex PCR; TCRdb has only the in-frame clones, and not every one. The top ten clones hold approximately 0.4% of a sample with 1.6 million or so clones, around 98.5% of them seen once. The sample taken for sequencing was naive CD4+ T cells sorted from blood. The subset: CD45RA+ positively selected. These receptor sequences come from a man aged 25-40 years in good health.

This chain links TRBV5-1 with TRBJ1-3; D gene unclear. Per germline, CDR1 SGHRS and CDR2 YFSETQ. V lost 4 bases and J 0 bases, leaving 8 bases between the germline ends. This CDR3 is 14 amino acids long. CDR3 sequence reads: CASSEGYSGNTIYF. The CDR3 nucleotides read TGCGCCAGCAGCGAGGGTTACTCTGGAAACACCATATATTTT.

This clone has just one count. The chain couples TRBV5-1 to TRBJ1-1, with D possibly being TRBD1 (5 bases). V dropped 3 bases and J dropped 3 bases, with 18 bases sitting between them. Germline V gives CDR1 SGHRS, CDR2 YFSETQ. CDR3 length equals 16 residues. CDR3 sequence: CASSSNSGNLDTEAFF. The CDR3 coding sequence is TGCGCCAGCAGCTCAAACTCAGGGAACTTGGACACTGAAGCTTTCTTT.

Points on this clone: This same CDR3 is encoded by further DNA sequences in the sample. V is TRBV29-1 and J is TRBJ2-5; no clear D. The ends were cut back, 3 bases at V and 3 bases at J, with 8 bases in the middle. The CDR3 runs 12 residues. Germline V gene sequence: CDR1 SQVTM, CDR2 ANQGSEA. CDR3 bases: TGCAGCGTTGAGGGTGGGGAAGAGACCCAGTACTTC. Protein: CSVEGGEETQYF.

The DNA of the CDR3 is TGTGCCATCAGTGAGCCGCCGCGGGAGGAGCAGTTCTTC. The encoded protein is CAISEPPREEQFF. The chain couples TRBV10-3 to TRBJ2-1, with TRBD2 matching over 7 bases. Germline V gene lookup returns CDR1 ENHRY and CDR2 SYGVKD. The junction had 5 bases not matched to a gene; V was cut back by 2 bases and J by 10 bases. The CDR3 length is 13 residues.

The chain carries TRBV15 and TRBJ2-4; D is unresolved. Germline CDR1 reads LNHNV; CDR2 reads YYDKDF (reference sequence). The CDR3 is 15 residues long. Trimming removed 2 bases from V and 7 bases from J, with 15 bases in between. CDR3 DNA: TGTGCCACCAGCAGACGTCCTGGGCTCGGGAACATTCAGTACTTC. The encoded protein is CATSRRPGLGNIQYF.

V and J are TRBV5-6 and TRBJ2-1; 13 bases match TRBD2. The length of the CDR3 is 16 residues. The V gene's germline CDR1 is SGHDT and CDR2 YYEEEE. V was pared by 4 bases and J by 8 bases, with 9 bases of the junction left unmatched. The CDR3 DNA is TGTGCCAGCAGCCAAGGGACTAGCGGGGTAGGCCATGAGCAGTTCTTC. This encodes CASSQGTSGVGHEQFF.

Turning to this clone: This sample includes further DNA sequences coding for the same CDR3. The chain combines TRBV28 with TRBJ1-2; D perhaps matches TRBD1 (5 bases). Germline CDR1 is MDHEN and CDR2 is SYDVKM. The CDR3 spans 13 residues. The germline V and J ends were trimmed by 5 bases and 4 bases, with 11 bases remaining between them. The CDR3 here is CASSLPTVYGYTF. CDR3 bases: TGTGCCAGCAGTCTCCCGACAGTCTATGGCTACACCTTC.

The chain links TRBV21-1 to TRBJ2-7; the D call in the table, TRBD1, was not verified against the DNA. TRBV21-1 is reported as a pseudogene. This CDR3 is built from 14 residues. This CDR3 reads CASKASRQSYEQYF. CDR3 nucleotide sequence: TGTGCCAGCAAGGCGAGCAGGCAGTCCTACGAGCAGTACTTC.

J is TRBJ2-1 and V is TRBV15; D might be TRBD2 (6 bases). The CDR3 contains 18 residues. Germline V gene sequence: CDR1 LNHNV, CDR2 YYDKDF (reference sequence). The V end was cut by 1 base, the J end by 0 bases, with 16 bases between. CDR3 DNA: TGTGCCACCAGCAGAGTAGCGATAGCGGTAAGCTCCTACAATGAGCAGTTCTTC. This translates into CATSRVAIAVSSYNEQFF.

The chain has TRBV9 and TRBJ2-1; tentative D call: TRBD2 (6 bases). Germline V lookup: CDR1 SGDLS, CDR2 YYNGEE. The CDR3 loop spans 16 amino acids. V was shortened by 0 bases and J by 6 bases, with 16 bases between the two germline ends. The CDR3 here is CASSVAHGGTANEQFF. Here the CDR3 DNA reads TGTGCCAGCAGCGTAGCTCACGGCGGGACCGCCAATGAGCAGTTCTTC.

The CDR3 region is CASTQIRTSGSGEGQFF. The CDR3 DNA sequence: TGTGCCAGCACCCAGATACGGACTAGCGGGAGTGGTGAAGGGCAGTTCTTC. The V and J genes are TRBV28 and TRBJ2-1, with 13 bases that match TRBD2. V lost 7 bases and J lost 12; bases outside the gene matches: 18. This CDR3 comprises 17 residues. Germline CDR1 MDHEN, CDR2 SYDVKM.

This chain links TRBV19 with TRBJ2-1; D is uncertain. In germline, CDR1 is LNHDA, CDR2 SQIVND (reference sequence). The CDR3 runs to 14 residues. Trimming stripped 1 base from V and 0 bases from J, with 4 bases between. The CDR3 sequence: CASSIARSYNEQFF. The CDR3 DNA reads TGTGCCAGTAGTATAGCCCGCTCCTACAATGAGCAGTTCTTC. Full variable domain (remainder filled in from reference TRBV19 and TRBJ2-1): DGGITQSPKYLFRKEGQNVTLSCEQNLNHDAMYWYRQDPGQGLRLIYYSQIVNDFQKGDIAEGYSVSREKKESFPLTVTSAQKNPTAFYLCASSIARSYNEQFFGPGTRLTVL.

This clone was counted once. The rearrangement joins TRBV11-2 to TRBJ2-1; a weak D match, TRBD2 (6 bases). Germline lookup yields CDR1 SGHAT and CDR2 FQNNGV. This CDR3 has 17 residues. V lost 1 base to trimming and J lost 2 bases, with 15 bases between them. The DNA for the CDR3 is TGTGCCAGCAGCTTAGTTATGTGGGCGGGGACCTACAATGAGCAGTTCTTC. Its translation is CASSLVMWAGTYNEQFF.

The chain combines TRBV29-1 with TRBJ2-5; D perhaps matches TRBD2 (6 bases). V was pared by 4 bases and J by 2 bases, with 8 bases between. The CDR3 spans 12 residues. The germline gives CDR1 SQVTM, CDR2 ANQGSEA. The CDR3 sequence is CSVGSGQETQYF. In DNA form, the CDR3 reads TGCAGCGTTGGTAGCGGACAAGAGACCCAGTACTTC.

This clone has only one observation. The V call is TRBV15, the J call TRBJ2-7; a weak D match, TRBD2 (5 bases). With 1 base removed from V and 0 bases from J, the gap between germline ends came to 13 bases. CDR1 and CDR2 from the germline V gene are LNHNV and YYDKDF (reference sequence). CDR3 length equals 16 residues. The CDR3 DNA reads as TGTGCCACCAGCAGAGTGATCGGGGTCAGCTCCTACGAGCAGTACTTC. Protein product: CATSRVIGVSSYEQYF. The full variable domain, rest sourced from reference TRBV15 and TRBJ2-7, is DAMVIQNPRYQVTQFGKPVTLSCSQTLNHNVMYWYQQKSSQAPKLLFHYYDKDFNNEADTPDNFQSRRPNTSFCFLDIRSPGLGDTAMYLCATSRVIGVSSYEQYFGPGTRLTVT.

In its sample, this clone was seen once. The gene calls are TRBV5-6 and TRBJ2-7; weak D call: TRBD2 (5 bases). CDR1 and CDR2 (germline): SGHDT, YYEEEE. V was trimmed by 0 bases and J by 5 bases, leaving 12 bases between them. The CDR3 extends over 14 amino acids. CDR3 DNA: TGTGCCAGCAGCTTGGGAGGGATTGGGGACGAGCAGTACTTC. Translating it yields CASSLGGIGDEQYF.

The gene calls are TRBV4-1 and TRBJ2-3, with 16 bases lining up with TRBD2. The germline CDR1 and CDR2 sequences are MGHRA and YSYEKL. V was clipped by 0 bases and J by 11 bases; unmatched bases: 17. CDR3 size: 20 residues. The CDR3 region has the DNA TGCGCCAGCAGCCAAGAGGAAATGGGACTAGCGGGAGGGCCGGGATACGAGCAGTATTTT. It encodes CASSQEEMGLAGGPGYEQYF.

V is TRBV11-2 and J is TRBJ1-2, with D hard to call. The germline V gene has CDR1 SGHAT and CDR2 FQNNGV. The CDR3 contains 14 residues. Trimming cost V 1 base and J 4 bases, with 10 bases left between them. In DNA, the CDR3 is TGTGCCAGCAGCTTAGTGGGAGGACCCTATGGCTACACCTTC. This encodes CASSLVGGPYGYTF. Variable domain in full (rest from reference TRBV11-2 and TRBJ1-2): EAGVAQSPRYKIIEKRQSVAFWCNPISGHATLYWYQQILGQGPKLLIQFQNNGVVDDSQLPKDRFSAERLKGVDSTLKIQPAKLEDSAVYLCASSLVGGPYGYTFGSGTRLTVV.

V and J are TRBV18 and TRBJ1-5; D perhaps matches TRBD1 (6 bases). Germline V gives CDR1 KGHSH, CDR2 LQKENI. V gave up 4 bases and J gave up 2 bases, with 18 bases separating them. There are 17 residues in the CDR3. The CDR3 here is CASSRAQQGGGNQPQHF. The CDR3 DNA reads as TGTGCCAGCTCACGAGCCCAACAGGGTGGAGGCAATCAGCCCCAGCATTTT. Full variable domain (remainder filled in from reference TRBV18 and TRBJ1-5): NAGVMQNPRHLVRRRGQEARLRCSPMKGHSHVYWYRQLPEEGLKFMVYLQKENIIDESGMPKERFSAEFPKEGPSILRIQQVVRGDSAAYFCASSRAQQGGGNQPQHFGDGTRLSIL.

The genes are TRBV11-2 and TRBJ2-5, with 7 bases lining up with TRBD2. V shed 4 bases and J 5 bases; nucleotides not matched to a gene: 7. This CDR3 is built from 14 residues. The germline V gene has CDR1 SGHAT and CDR2 FQNNGV. The CDR3: CASSSPSGTETQYF. CDR3 in DNA: TGTGCCAGCAGCTCACCCAGCGGGACGGAGACCCAGTACTTC.

The J gene is TRBJ2-5, the V gene TRBV28; no clear D. CDR1 MDHEN and CDR2 SYDVKM come from the germline V gene. V was cut by 2 bases and J by 5 bases, with 12 bases left in between. CDR3 length: 14 amino acids. CDR3 in DNA: TGTGCCAGCAGTTTAGAGTTAGAGTGGGAGACCCAGTACTTC. Translation: CASSLELEWETQYF.

The count of this clone is one. The chain has TRBV5-1 and TRBJ2-7, with D maybe TRBD2 (6 bases). The CDR3 is 16 amino acids. V shed 4 bases and J shed 1 base, with 18 bases lying between them. The germline gives CDR1 SGHRS, CDR2 YFSETQ. The CDR3 here is CASSTGTRGYSYEQYF. The CDR3 DNA reads TGCGCCAGCAGCACCGGGACTCGGGGTTATTCCTACGAGCAGTACTTC.

The CDR3 loop reads CASSTRGWETQYF. CDR3 bases: TGTGCCAGCAGCACGCGAGGTTGGGAGACCCAGTACTTC. This chain joins TRBV9 and TRBJ2-5; no clear D gene. Germline V CDR1 and CDR2: SGDLS, YYNGEE. This CDR3 has 13 amino acids. V lost 4 bases and J 5 bases, leaving 12 bases between the germline ends. The complete variable domain, with remaining parts taken from reference TRBV9 and TRBJ2-5, reads DSGVTQTPKHLITATGQRVTLRCSPRSGDLSVYWYQQSLDQGLQFLIQYYNGEERAKGNILERFSAQQFPDLHSELNLSSLELGDSALYFCASSTRGWETQYFGPGTRLLVL.

CDR3 DNA: TGTGCCTGGAGTGCTACCGAAATAAAGGACAGGGTATTGACAGATACGCAGTATTTT. Translated, it gives CAWSATEIKDRVLTDTQYF. The chain has TRBV30 and TRBJ2-3; 8 positions match TRBD1. J was trimmed by 3 bases and V by 1 base; bases with no gene match: 18. Looked up from germline, CDR1 is GTSNPN and CDR2 is SVGIG (reference sequence). This CDR3 spans 19 amino acids.

The chain carries TRBV9 and TRBJ1-5; D gene ambiguous. CDR1 is SGDLS and CDR2 is YYNGEE in the germline V gene. V lost 0 bases and J lost 6, with 10 bases in between. The CDR3 is 14 residues long. For the CDR3, the DNA is TGTGCCAGCAGCGTAGATTCACGGACTCAGCCCCAGCATTTT. This sequence encodes CASSVDSRTQPQHF.

Of note for this clone: One end of the junction fails to match germline, which may point to a read error. This chain joins TRBV5-6 and TRBJ2-5, with D possibly matching TRBD1 (6 bases). Per germline, CDR1 SGHDT and CDR2 YYEEEE. The CDR3 runs 11 residues. Written as DNA, the CDR3 is TGTGCCAGCAGCTTGTTGTCGGACAGAAACTTC. Amino acid sequence: CASSLLSDRNF.

Concerning this clone: The sample has other DNA sequences that encode this CDR3 too. The chain carries TRBV28 and TRBJ2-5; D gene ambiguous. CDR1 is MDHEN and CDR2 is SYDVKM in the germline V gene. This CDR3 is built from 14 residues. The V end lost 2 bases, the J end lost 1 base, and 8 bases lay between the germline ends. The CDR3 nucleotides read TGTGCCAGCAGTTTACCAGGTCCCCAAGAGACCCAGTACTTC. Amino acid sequence: CASSLPGPQETQYF.

For the CDR3, the DNA is TGCGCCAGCAGCCTTGGGGGGGGTTGGAACATTCAGTACTTC. This encodes CASSLGGGWNIQYF. This rearrangement joins TRBV4-1 to TRBJ2-4; 7 positions agree with TRBD2. The CDR3 contains 14 residues. With 4 bases clipped from V and 7 bases from J, the junction kept 7 bases outside the gene matches. Germline CDR1 MGHRA, CDR2 YSYEKL.